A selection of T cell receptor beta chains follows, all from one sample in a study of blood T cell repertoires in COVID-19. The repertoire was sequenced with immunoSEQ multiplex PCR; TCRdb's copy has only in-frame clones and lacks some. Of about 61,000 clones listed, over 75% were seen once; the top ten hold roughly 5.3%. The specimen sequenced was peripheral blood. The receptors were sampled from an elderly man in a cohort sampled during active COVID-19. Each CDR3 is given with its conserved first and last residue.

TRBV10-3	CASNRDLSSPQHF
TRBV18	CASSSTVNSGANVLTF
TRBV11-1	CASSRDRETEAFF
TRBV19	CASSIDGTNRGRGAFF
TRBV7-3	CASSRGFSTDTQYF
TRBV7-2	CASSLGGGSNQPQHF
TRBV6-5	CASRTGGTGELFF
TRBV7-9	CASSYGQENTEAFF
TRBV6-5	CASSPTSGSWNEQFF
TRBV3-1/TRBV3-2	CASVGGMTDTQYF
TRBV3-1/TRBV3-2	CASSQAGQGAFSYEQYF
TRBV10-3	CAISGDLQDTQYF
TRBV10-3	CAISEPRGYTGELFF
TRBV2	CASSRTGGPYGYTF
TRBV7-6	CASSPGLAGGRETQYF
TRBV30	CAWSERGGHTEAFF
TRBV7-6	CASSPDSNGYTF
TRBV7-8	CASSLKGRGHEQYF
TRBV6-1	CASSEAWGDYGYTF
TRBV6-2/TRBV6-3	CASSNGPRTGGFTDTQYF
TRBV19	CASREGGLNTEAFF
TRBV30	CAWGTGVGPPQHF
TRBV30	CAWSRAGATYEQYF
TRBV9	CASSVEIAGEQFF
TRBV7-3	CASSQSVGSTEAFF
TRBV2	CASRGGSYEQYF
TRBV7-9	CASSPDRDLNEKLFF
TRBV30	CAWTPGTGLYEQYF
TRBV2	CASSERGARIYGYTF
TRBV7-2	CASSLAAGSYEQYF
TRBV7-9	CASTPSLSGNTIYF
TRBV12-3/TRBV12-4	CASSSEGGDTQYF
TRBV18	CASSPLGNTEAFF